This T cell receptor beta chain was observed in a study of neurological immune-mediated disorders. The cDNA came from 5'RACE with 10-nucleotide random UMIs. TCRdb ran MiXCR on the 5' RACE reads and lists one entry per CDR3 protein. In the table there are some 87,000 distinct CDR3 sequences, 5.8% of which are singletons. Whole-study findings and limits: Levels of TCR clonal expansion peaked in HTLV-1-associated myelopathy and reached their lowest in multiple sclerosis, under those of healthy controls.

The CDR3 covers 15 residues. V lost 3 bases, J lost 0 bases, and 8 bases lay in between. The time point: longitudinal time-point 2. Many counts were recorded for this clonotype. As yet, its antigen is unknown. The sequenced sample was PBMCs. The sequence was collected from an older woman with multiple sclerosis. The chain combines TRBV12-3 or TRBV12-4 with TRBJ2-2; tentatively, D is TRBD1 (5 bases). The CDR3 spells CASSFLQANTGELFF. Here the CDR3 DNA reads TGTGCCAGCAGTTTTTTACAGGCGAACACCGGGGAGCTGTTTTTT.